Each of the 17 T cell receptor beta chains below was sequenced from the same sample in a study of blood T cell repertoires in COVID-19. Profiled with immunoSEQ multiplex PCR; TCRdb holds only in-frame clones, not every one. The sample includes around 170,000 clones, around nine tenths of them seen just once. Sequenced material: peripheral blood. The receptor set was obtained from a man aged 60 to 69 with COVID-19, enrolled during active disease.

CDR3 nucleotides: TGTGCCAGTAGCCCTACCCGTAGTAAGAGCTACACCTTC. Amino acid sequence: CASSPTRSKSYTF. The chain is built from TRBV19 and TRBJ1-2, with no clear D. The germline V gene encodes CDR1 LNHDA and CDR2 SQIVND (reference sequence). The V end was cut by 6 bases, the J end by 9 bases, with 17 bases between. The CDR3 contains 13 residues.

This sequence joins TRBV19 and TRBJ1-4, with a tentative D call TRBD1 (5 bases). The CDR3 covers 14 residues. Trimming removed 6 bases from V and 4 bases from J, with 12 bases in between. Germline V gives CDR1 LNHDA, CDR2 SQIVND (reference sequence). The CDR3 sequence is CASRAGGNNEKLFF. The CDR3 nucleotides read TGTGCCAGTAGGGCCGGGGGAAATAATGAAAAACTGTTTTTT.

For the CDR3, the DNA is TGTGCCAGCACCCTGACAGGGGGTGGTGGCTACACCTTC. This gives the protein CASTLTGGGGYTF. This rearrangement joins TRBV28 to TRBJ1-2, with 9 bases lining up with TRBD1. V shed 7 bases and J 7 bases; nucleotides not matched to a gene: 7. Germline V gene data show CDR1 as MDHEN and CDR2 as SYDVKM. The CDR3 contains 13 residues.

This chain joins TRBV29-1 and TRBJ1-2; 11 positions agree with TRBD1. Trimming took 6 bases from V and 4 from J; bases not matched to a gene: 7. In germline, CDR1 is SQVTM, CDR2 ANQGSEA. The CDR3 is made up of 14 amino acids. CDR3 DNA sequence: TGCAGCGTGTCCGGGACAGGGGGAGGCTATGGCTACACCTTC. Translating gives CSVSGTGGGYGYTF. The full variable domain, in which reference TRBV29-1 and TRBJ1-2 provide the parts outside the CDR3, is SAVISQKPSRDICQRGTSLTIQCQVDSQVTMMFWYRQQPGQSLTLIATANQGSEATYESGFVIDKFPISRPNLTFSTLTVSNMSPEDSSIYLCSVSGTGGGYGYTFGSGTRLTVV.

The chain is built from TRBV2 and TRBJ2-7; 10 bases are shared with TRBD1. This CDR3 spans 14 amino acids. V was clipped by 1 base and J by 6 bases; unmatched bases: 3. CDR1 and CDR2 from the germline V gene are SNHLY and FYNNEI. This CDR3 reads CASSEEGQGPEQYF. CDR3 coding DNA: TGTGCCAGCAGTGAAGAGGGACAGGGGCCCGAGCAGTACTTC.

The chain combines TRBV5-1 with TRBJ2-3; 8 bases are a match to TRBD2. The V and J ends lost 4 bases and 0 bases, in that order; junction bases with no gene match: 7. CDR3 length equals 16 residues. CDR1 SGHRS and CDR2 YFSETQ come from the germline V gene. CDR3 nucleotide sequence: TGCGCCAGCAGCACCAGGACTAGCACTAGCACAGATACGCAGTATTTT. As protein: CASSTRTSTSTDTQYF. The whole variable domain, remainder taken from reference TRBV5-1 and TRBJ2-3, is KAGVTQTPRYLIKTRGQQVTLSCSPISGHRSVSWYQQTPGQGLQFLFEYFSETQRNKGNFPGRFSGRQFSNSRSEMNVSTLELGDSALYLCASSTRTSTSTDTQYFGPGTRLTVL.

This clone was seen once. The chain couples TRBV19 to TRBJ2-7; TRBD1 matches at 9 bases. The CDR3 spans 14 residues. Germline V gene sequence: CDR1 LNHDA, CDR2 SQIVND (reference sequence). Unmatched junction bases numbered 13, after V lost 5 bases and J lost 11 bases. CDR3 sequence reads: CASSHKQGAAWKYF. The CDR3, as DNA: TGTGCCAGTAGTCATAAACAGGGGGCGGCATGGAAGTACTTC.

This chain links TRBV19 with TRBJ1-1, with a tentative D call TRBD1 (5 bases). V was clipped by 3 bases and J by 2 bases, with 13 bases between them. CDR1 LNHDA and CDR2 SQIVND come from the germline V gene (reference sequence). The CDR3 consists of 15 residues. As DNA, the CDR3 is TGTGCCAGTAGTATGGGTCCTAGGGGAAACACTGAAGCTTTCTTT. This sequence encodes CASSMGPRGNTEAFF.

The chain combines TRBV15 with TRBJ1-2; TRBD1 matches 8 bases. V was clipped by 3 bases and J by 4 bases; unmatched bases: 7. CDR1 and CDR2 (germline): LNHNV, YYDKDF (reference sequence). CDR3 length equals 15 residues. The chain's CDR3 is CATSSHGQGPYGYTF. In DNA form, the CDR3 reads TGTGCCACCAGCAGTCATGGACAGGGACCCTATGGCTACACCTTC.

The CDR3 spells CASSPQTQQFF. CDR3 in DNA: TGTGCCAGCAGTCCTCAGACTCAGCAGTTCTTC. The V call is TRBV12-3 or TRBV12-4, the J call TRBJ2-1; D remains unclear. The germline V and J ends were trimmed by 5 bases and 11 bases, with 10 bases remaining between them. The CDR3 is 11 residues long.

As DNA, the CDR3 is TGTGCCAGCTCAGAACAACGACTAGCGGGAGTCGCGAGCGAGCAGTACTTC. Its protein product is CASSEQRLAGVASEQYF. V and J are TRBV19 and TRBJ2-7; 12 nucleotides match TRBD2. The germline CDR1 and CDR2 sequences are LNHDA and SQIVND (reference sequence). The CDR3 length is 17 residues. V lost 9 bases and J lost 6; bases outside the gene matches: 18.

Written as DNA, the CDR3 is TGTGCCATCAGTGAGTACAAGGGGCAGCCCCAGCATTTT. Encoded protein: CAISEYKGQPQHF. The chain joins TRBV10-3 to TRBJ1-5, with D perhaps matching TRBD1 (5 bases). This CDR3 has 13 residues. Germline V gives CDR1 ENHRY, CDR2 SYGVKD. Trimming stripped 1 base from V and 7 bases from J, with 8 bases between.

The chain is built from TRBV21-1 and TRBJ2-5; the table's D call TRBD1 went unverified against the DNA. TRBV21-1 is a known pseudogene. The CDR3 loop spans 11 amino acids. The CDR3 bases are TGTGCCAGCAGCAATGGGGCCCCCCAGTACTTC. It yields the protein CASSNGAPQYF.

The chain employs TRBV4-3 and TRBJ2-5, with TRBD1 matching over 8 bases. The junction had 2 bases not matched to a gene; V was cut back by 1 base and J by 7 bases. The CDR3 is 13 amino acids. In germline, CDR1 is LGHNA, CDR2 YSLEER. The CDR3 reads CASSQGGQGTQYF. For the CDR3, the DNA is TGCGCCAGCAGCCAAGGAGGACAGGGGACCCAGTACTTC.

V gene TRBV3-1 (or the pseudogene TRBV3-2) combines with J gene TRBJ1-6; 7 nucleotides line up with TRBD1. The CDR3 consists of 15 residues. Germline V gene sequence: CDR1 LGHDT, CDR2 YNNKEL (reference sequence). V dropped 1 base and J dropped 6; count of bases not matched to a gene: 3. CDR3 amino acids: CASSQAGTANSPLHF. CDR3 nucleotides: TGTGCCAGCAGCCAAGCCGGGACAGCTAATTCACCCCTCCACTTT.

J is TRBJ2-2 and V is TRBV27; weak D call: TRBD1 (5 bases). There are 18 residues in the CDR3. Trimming shortened V by 4 bases and J by 3 bases, and 21 bases separated the two germline ends. Germline-derived CDR1 and CDR2 are MNHEY and SMNVEV (reference sequence). The CDR3, as DNA: TGTGCCAGCAGTTCATTCGGACAACCCATCTCGGACACCGGGGAGCTGTTTTTT. Protein sequence: CASSSFGQPISDTGELFF.

The chain combines TRBV10-3 with TRBJ1-1; 7 bases are a match to TRBD1. V dropped 9 bases and J dropped 5; count of bases not matched to a gene: 6. CDR1 and CDR2 (germline): ENHRY, SYGVKD. The CDR3 is made up of 12 amino acids. The CDR3 sequence is CAIGQVLTEAFF. In nucleotides, the CDR3 is TGTGCCATTGGACAGGTGCTGACTGAAGCTTTCTTT.